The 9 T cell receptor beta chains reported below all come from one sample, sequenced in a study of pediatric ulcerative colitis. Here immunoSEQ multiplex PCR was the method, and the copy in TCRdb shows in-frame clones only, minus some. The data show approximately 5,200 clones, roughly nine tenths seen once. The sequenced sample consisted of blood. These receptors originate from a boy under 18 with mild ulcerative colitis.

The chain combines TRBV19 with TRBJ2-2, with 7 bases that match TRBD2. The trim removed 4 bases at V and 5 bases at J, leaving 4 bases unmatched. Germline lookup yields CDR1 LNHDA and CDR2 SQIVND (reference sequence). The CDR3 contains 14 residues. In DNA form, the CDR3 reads TGTGCCAGTAGTACTAGCGGAGGTACCGGGGAGCTGTTTTTT. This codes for CASSTSGGTGELFF.

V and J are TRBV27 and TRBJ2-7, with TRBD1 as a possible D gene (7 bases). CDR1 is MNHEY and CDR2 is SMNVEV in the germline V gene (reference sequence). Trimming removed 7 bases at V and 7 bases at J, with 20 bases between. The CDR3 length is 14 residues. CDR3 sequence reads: CASKKDREELEQYF. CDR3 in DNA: TGTGCCAGCAAAAAAGACAGGGAGGAACTTGAGCAGTACTTC.

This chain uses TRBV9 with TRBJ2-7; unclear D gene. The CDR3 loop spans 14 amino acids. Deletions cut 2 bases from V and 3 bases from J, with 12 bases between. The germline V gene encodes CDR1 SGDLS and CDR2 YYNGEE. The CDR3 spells CASSVLSGGYEQYF. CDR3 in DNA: TGTGCCAGCAGCGTCCTGTCCGGCGGCTACGAGCAGTACTTC.

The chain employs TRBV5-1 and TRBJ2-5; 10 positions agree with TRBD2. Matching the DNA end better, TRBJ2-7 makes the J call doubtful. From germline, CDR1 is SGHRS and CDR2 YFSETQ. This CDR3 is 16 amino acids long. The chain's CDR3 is CASSYTSGESSYEQYF. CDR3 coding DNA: TGCGCCAGCAGCTATACTAGCGGGGAGAGCTCCTACGAGCAGTACTTC.

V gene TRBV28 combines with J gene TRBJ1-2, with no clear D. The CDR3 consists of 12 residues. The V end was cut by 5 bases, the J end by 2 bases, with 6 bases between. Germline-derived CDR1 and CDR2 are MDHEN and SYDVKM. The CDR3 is CASSTENYGYTF. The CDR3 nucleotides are TGTGCCAGCAGTACAGAAAACTATGGCTACACCTTC.

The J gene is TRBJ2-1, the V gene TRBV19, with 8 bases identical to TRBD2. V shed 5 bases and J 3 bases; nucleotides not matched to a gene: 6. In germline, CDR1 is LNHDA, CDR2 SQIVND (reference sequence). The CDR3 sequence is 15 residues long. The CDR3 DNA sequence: TGTGCCAGTAGTCGAAGCGGGAGTGGCTACAATGAGCAGTTCTTC. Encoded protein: CASSRSGSGYNEQFF.

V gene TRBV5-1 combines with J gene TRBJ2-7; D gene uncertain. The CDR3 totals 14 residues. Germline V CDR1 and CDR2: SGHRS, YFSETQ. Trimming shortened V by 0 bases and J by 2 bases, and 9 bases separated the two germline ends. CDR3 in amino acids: CASSLEAGAYEQYF. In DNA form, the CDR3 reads TGCGCCAGCAGCTTGGAGGCCGGAGCCTACGAGCAGTACTTC.

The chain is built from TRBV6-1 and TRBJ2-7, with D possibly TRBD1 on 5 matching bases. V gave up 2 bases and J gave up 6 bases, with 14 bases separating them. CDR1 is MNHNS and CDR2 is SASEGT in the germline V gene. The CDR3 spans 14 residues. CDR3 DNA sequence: TGTGCCAGCAGTGAAATGCCCCAGGGAACCGAGCAGTACTTC. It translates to CASSEMPQGTEQYF.

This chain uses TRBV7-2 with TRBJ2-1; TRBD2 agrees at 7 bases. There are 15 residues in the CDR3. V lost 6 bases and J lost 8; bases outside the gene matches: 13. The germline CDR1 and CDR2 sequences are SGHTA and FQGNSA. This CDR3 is CASSAVAGFIDEQFF. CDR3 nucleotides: TGTGCCAGCAGTGCTGTAGCGGGCTTTATCGATGAGCAGTTCTTC.